This T cell receptor beta chain was captured in a study of early T cells in non-severe SARS-CoV-2 infection. Individual cDNA molecules carried attached unique molecular identifiers. TCRdb itself ran the 5' RACE reads through MiXCR, one entry per CDR3 protein. The table has tens of thousands of distinct CDR3 sequences, more than 6.5% seen once; the top ten hold 5.5% to 7.5%. V lost 8 bases to trimming and J lost 2 bases, with 12 bases between them. CDR1 and CDR2 from the germline V gene are LNHDA and SQIVND (reference sequence). This CDR3 has 14 residues. The source of this sequence is an adult who was a healthcare worker with PCR-confirmed SARS-CoV-2 infection or an uninfected control (not recorded which). The chain joins TRBV19 to TRBJ2-2, with D perhaps matching TRBD1 (6 bases). This material consisted of whole blood, taken at baseline. The CDR3 region is CASLDRSNTGELFF. The CDR3 DNA reads as TGTGCCAGTTTGGACAGATCAAACACCGGGGAGCTGTTTTTT.